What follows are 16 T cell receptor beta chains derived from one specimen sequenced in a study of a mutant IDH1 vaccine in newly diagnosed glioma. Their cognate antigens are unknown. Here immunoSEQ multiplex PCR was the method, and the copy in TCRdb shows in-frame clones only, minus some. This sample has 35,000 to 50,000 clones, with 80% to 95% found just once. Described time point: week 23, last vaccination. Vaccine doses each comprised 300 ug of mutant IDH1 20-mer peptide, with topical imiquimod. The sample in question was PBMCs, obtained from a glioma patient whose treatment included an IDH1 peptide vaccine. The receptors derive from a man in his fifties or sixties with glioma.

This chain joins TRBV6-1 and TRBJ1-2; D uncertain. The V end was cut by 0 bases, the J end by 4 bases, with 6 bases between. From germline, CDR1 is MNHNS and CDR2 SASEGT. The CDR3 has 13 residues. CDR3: CASSEAGTYGYTF. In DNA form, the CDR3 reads TGTGCCAGCAGTGAAGCAGGCACCTATGGCTACACCTTC.

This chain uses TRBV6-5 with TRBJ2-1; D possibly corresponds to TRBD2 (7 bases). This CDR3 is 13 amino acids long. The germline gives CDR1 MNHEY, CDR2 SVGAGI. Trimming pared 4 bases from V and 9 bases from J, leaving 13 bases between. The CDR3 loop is CASSLVRGGEQFF. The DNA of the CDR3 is TGTGCCAGCAGTTTGGTGAGGGGGGGTGAGCAGTTCTTC.

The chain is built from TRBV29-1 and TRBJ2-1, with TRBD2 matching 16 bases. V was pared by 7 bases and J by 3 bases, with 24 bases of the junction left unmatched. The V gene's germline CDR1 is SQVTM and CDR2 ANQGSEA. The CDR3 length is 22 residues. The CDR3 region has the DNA TGCAGCGCCCCGGTGGTGACCCAACCGGGACTAGCGGGAGGGCCGTTCTACAATGAGCAGTTCTTC. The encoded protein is CSAPVVTQPGLAGGPFYNEQFF.

CDR3 DNA sequence: TGTGCCAGCAGTTTCAACCGTGGGGAGCTGTTTTTT. It yields the protein CASSFNRGELFF. The gene calls are TRBV28 and TRBJ2-2, with D unresolved. The CDR3 covers 12 residues. Germline CDR1 MDHEN, CDR2 SYDVKM. Deletions cut 3 bases from V and 8 bases from J, with 7 bases between.

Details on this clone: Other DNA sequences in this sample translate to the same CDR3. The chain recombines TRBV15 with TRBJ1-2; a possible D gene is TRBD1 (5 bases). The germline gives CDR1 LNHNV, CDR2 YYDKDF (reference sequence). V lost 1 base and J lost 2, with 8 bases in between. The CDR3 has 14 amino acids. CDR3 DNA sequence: TGTGCCACCAGCAGAGGGGACGGCAACTATGGCTACACCTTC. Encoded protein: CATSRGDGNYGYTF.

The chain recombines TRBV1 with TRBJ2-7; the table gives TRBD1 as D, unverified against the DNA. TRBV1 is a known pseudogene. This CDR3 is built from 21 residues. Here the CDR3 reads CTSSQAPPRDRPEKSSYEQYF. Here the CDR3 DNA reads TGCACCAGCAGCCAAGCCCCCCCCCGGGACAGGCCCGAGAAGAGCTCCTACGAGCAGTACTTC.

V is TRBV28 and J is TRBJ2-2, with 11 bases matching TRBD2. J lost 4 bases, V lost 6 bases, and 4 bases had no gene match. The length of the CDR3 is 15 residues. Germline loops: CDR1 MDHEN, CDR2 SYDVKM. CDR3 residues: CASRPGLAGTGELFF. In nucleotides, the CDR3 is TGTGCCAGCAGGCCTGGACTAGCGGGCACCGGGGAGCTGTTTTTT.

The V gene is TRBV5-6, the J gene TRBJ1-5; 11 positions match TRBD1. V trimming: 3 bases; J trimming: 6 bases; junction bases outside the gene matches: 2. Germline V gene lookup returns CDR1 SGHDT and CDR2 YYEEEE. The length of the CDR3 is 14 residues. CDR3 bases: TGTGCCAGCAGCTCGGACAGGGGGCGTCAGCCCCAGCATTTT. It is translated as CASSSDRGRQPQHF.

CDR3 in DNA: TGTGCCAGCAGTTACGACAGGTACGAGCAGTACTTC. It translates to CASSYDRYEQYF. This chain uses TRBV6-6 with TRBJ2-7; TRBD1 is a possible D gene (6 bases). CDR1 and CDR2 from the germline V gene are MNHNY and SVGAGI (reference sequence). The germline V and J ends were trimmed by 2 bases and 4 bases, with 6 bases remaining between them. The CDR3 runs 12 residues.

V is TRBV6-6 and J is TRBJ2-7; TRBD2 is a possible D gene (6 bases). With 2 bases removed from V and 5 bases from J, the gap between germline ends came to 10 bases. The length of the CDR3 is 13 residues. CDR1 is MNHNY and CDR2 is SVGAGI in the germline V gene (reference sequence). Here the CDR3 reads CASSYLRENEQYF. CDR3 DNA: TGTGCCAGCAGTTACCTACGGGAGAACGAGCAGTACTTC.

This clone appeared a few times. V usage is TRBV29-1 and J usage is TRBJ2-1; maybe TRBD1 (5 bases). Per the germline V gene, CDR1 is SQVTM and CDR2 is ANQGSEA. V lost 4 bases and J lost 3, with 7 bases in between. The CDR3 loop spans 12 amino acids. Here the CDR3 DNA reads TGCAGCGTTGTAGGGGACTACAATGAGCAGTTCTTC. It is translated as CSVVGDYNEQFF.

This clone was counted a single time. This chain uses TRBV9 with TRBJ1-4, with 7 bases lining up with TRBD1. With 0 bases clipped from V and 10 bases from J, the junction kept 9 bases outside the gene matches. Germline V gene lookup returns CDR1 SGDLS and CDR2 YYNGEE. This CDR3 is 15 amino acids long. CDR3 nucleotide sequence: TGTGCCAGCAGCGTAGCTACGGGCCAGGGGGGAAAACTGTTTTTT. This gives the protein CASSVATGQGGKLFF.

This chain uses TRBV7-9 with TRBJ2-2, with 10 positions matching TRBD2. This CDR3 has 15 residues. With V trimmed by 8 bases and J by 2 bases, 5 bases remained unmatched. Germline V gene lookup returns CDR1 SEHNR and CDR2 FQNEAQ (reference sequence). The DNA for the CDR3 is TGTGCCAGCCTTGGGACTAGCGTAAACACCGGGGAGCTGTTTTTT. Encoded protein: CASLGTSVNTGELFF.

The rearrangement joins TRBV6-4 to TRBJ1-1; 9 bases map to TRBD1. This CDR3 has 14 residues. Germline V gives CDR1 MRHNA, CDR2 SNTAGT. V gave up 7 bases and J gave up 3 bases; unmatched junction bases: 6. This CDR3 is CASKAGTGYTEAFF. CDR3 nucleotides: TGTGCCAGCAAGGCCGGGACAGGGTACACTGAAGCTTTCTTT.

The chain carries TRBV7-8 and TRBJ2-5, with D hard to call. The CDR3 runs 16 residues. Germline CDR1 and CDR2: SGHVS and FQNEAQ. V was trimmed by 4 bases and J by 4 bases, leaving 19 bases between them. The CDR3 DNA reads TGTGCCAGCAGCTCCCCCCCCACCCAGCGTGGAGAGACCCAGTACTTC. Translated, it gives CASSSPPTQRGETQYF.

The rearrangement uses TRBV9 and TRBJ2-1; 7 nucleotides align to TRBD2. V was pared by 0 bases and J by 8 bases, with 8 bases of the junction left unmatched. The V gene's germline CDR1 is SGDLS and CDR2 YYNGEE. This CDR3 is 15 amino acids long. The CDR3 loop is CASSVEAGEFDEQFF. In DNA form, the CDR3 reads TGTGCCAGCAGCGTAGAGGCGGGAGAATTCGATGAGCAGTTCTTC.